This T cell receptor beta chain was recorded in a study of Ad26.COV2.S vaccination and SARS-CoV-2 variants. The table lists this clone with a count of one. The treatment is: 15 to 20 received Ad26.COV2.S at low or high dose, single or two shots; about five received placebo; per-sample allocation not given. Sampling happened 63 days after the first vaccine or placebo injection. Repertoires were generated with immunoSEQ multiplex PCR, while TCRdb's copy carries only in-frame clones and drops some. The sample shows 350,000 to 450,000 clones, 70% to 90% of them seen only once. The receptor comes from a person aged 18-65 years who received the Ad26.COV2.S COVID-19 vaccine or a placebo. Sequencing used peripheral blood, obtained in a trial of Ad26.COV2.S vaccine versus placebo.

The CDR3 is CAWRGLAYNSPLHF. The CDR3 coding sequence is TGTGCCTGGAGGGGGTTGGCATATAATTCACCCCTCCACTTT. This chain links TRBV30 with TRBJ1-6; the D is unclear. The CDR3 spans 14 residues. Per the germline V gene, CDR1 is GTSNPN and CDR2 is SVGIG (reference sequence). Deletions cut 3 bases from V and 4 bases from J, with 10 bases between.